The next 32 T cell receptor beta chains were all read from a single sample in a study of identical twins. TCRdb reanalysed the 5' RACE reads using MiXCR and keeps one entry per CDR3 protein. The profile shows 1,800,000 or so distinct CDR3 sequences, about 32% of them singletons. Sequenced sample: cord blood. Receptors originate from a newborn girl in good health.

Only a few counts were recorded for this clonotype. This chain joins TRBV7-8 and TRBJ1-1, with D uncertain. The V end was cut by 5 bases, the J end by 0 bases, with 10 bases between. CDR3 size: 14 residues. The germline CDR1 and CDR2 sequences are SGHVS and FQNEAQ. The CDR3 DNA is TGTGCCAGCAGCCACAAACGGGTGAACACTGAAGCTTTCTTT. This translates into CASSHKRVNTEAFF. Combining the CDR3 with reference TRBV7-8 and TRBJ1-1 gives the whole variable domain GAGVSQSPRYKVAKRGQDVALRCDPISGHVSLFWYQQALGQGPEFLTYFQNEAQLDKSGLPSDRFFAERPEGSVSTLKIQRTQQEDSAVYLCASSHKRVNTEAFFGQGTRLTVV.

The gene calls are TRBV28 and TRBJ1-4; 9 bases align to TRBD1. Germline-derived CDR1 and CDR2 are MDHEN and SYDVKM. CDR3 length equals 14 residues. The ends lost 4 bases at V and 6 bases at J; junction bases unmatched: 3. CDR3 sequence reads: CASSYRGRYEKLFF. CDR3 nucleotide sequence: TGTGCCAGCAGTTACAGGGGGCGCTATGAAAAACTGTTTTTT.

This clonotype was observed a few times. The rearrangement uses TRBV18 and TRBJ1-5; 12 bases match TRBD1. V trimming: 3 bases; J trimming: 5 bases; junction bases outside the gene matches: 2. The CDR3 covers 15 residues. The V gene's germline CDR1 is KGHSH and CDR2 LQKENI. The CDR3 bases are TGTGCCAGCTCACCCGGGACAGGGGGCGATCAGCCCCAGCATTTT. It specifies CASSPGTGGDQPQHF.

The rearrangement links TRBV5-1 to TRBJ2-2; D might be TRBD2 (6 bases). The germline V gene encodes CDR1 SGHRS and CDR2 YFSETQ. The CDR3 totals 16 residues. V was shortened by 4 bases and J by 0 bases, with 13 bases between the two germline ends. The CDR3 protein is CASSRFLASNTGELFF. The CDR3, as DNA: TGCGCCAGCAGCCGCTTCCTAGCGTCGAACACCGGGGAGCTGTTTTTT.

This clonotype appeared a single time. The chain recombines TRBV9 with TRBJ2-1, with D perhaps TRBD1 or TRBD2 (5 bases each). The ends were cut back, 3 bases at V and 1 base at J, with 23 bases in the middle. CDR3 length: 19 amino acids. Germline lookup yields CDR1 SGDLS and CDR2 YYNGEE. This CDR3 is CASSGGWATEFLSYNEQFF. DNA for the CDR3: TGTGCCAGCAGCGGGGGGTGGGCTACCGAGTTCCTTTCCTACAATGAGCAGTTCTTC.

This rearrangement joins TRBV6-5 to TRBJ1-6; tentative D call: TRBD1 (5 bases). The V gene lost 7 bases and the J gene lost 8 bases, with 12 bases spanning the gap. The CDR3 has 13 amino acids. Germline CDR1 reads MNHEY; CDR2 reads SVGAGI. CDR3 protein: CASNSGQYSPLHF. DNA of the CDR3: TGTGCCAGCAATTCGGGGCAGTATTCACCCCTCCACTTT.

This clonotype was detected a few times. The rearrangement links TRBV5-5 to TRBJ2-7, with 9 bases matching TRBD1. The ends lost 7 bases at V and 5 bases at J; junction bases unmatched: 7. Germline CDR1 is SGHKS and CDR2 is YYEKEE (reference sequence). The length of the CDR3 is 13 residues. CDR3 nucleotides: TGTGCCAGCCTCGGGACAGGGATCAACGAGCAGTACTTC. Residues: CASLGTGINEQYF.

This clonotype was recorded a few times. The chain employs TRBV28 and TRBJ2-5; the D gene is possibly TRBD1 (7 bases). The end of the DNA fits TRBJ2-7 better, so the J call may be wrong. CDR1 MDHEN and CDR2 SYDVKM come from the germline V gene. The CDR3 length is 17 residues. The CDR3 DNA reads TGTGCCAGCAGTCCTATCCAGGGGGGACAAAGGGGAGACGAGCAGTACTTC. Translating it yields CASSPIQGGQRGDEQYF.

This clonotype was recorded many times. The V gene is TRBV6-5, the J gene TRBJ2-7; no firm D call. The CDR3 has 13 amino acids. The V end was cut by 5 bases, the J end by 9 bases, with 17 bases between. From germline, CDR1 is MNHEY and CDR2 SVGAGI. The CDR3 sequence: CASSLNGFLGQYF. DNA for the CDR3: TGTGCCAGCAGTCTCAACGGATTTTTAGGGCAGTACTTC.

CDR3 loop: CASSFALAGPGELFF. Here the CDR3 DNA reads TGTGCCAGCTCTTTCGCCTTAGCGGGCCCCGGGGAGCTGTTTTTT. The chain joins TRBV11-3 to TRBJ2-2; 7 nucleotides align to TRBD2. After removal of 8 bases from V and 6 bases from J, the junction contained 12 bases not matched to a gene. From germline, CDR1 is SGHNT and CDR2 YENEEA. CDR3 length: 15 amino acids. The full variable domain, completed using reference TRBV11-3 and TRBJ2-2, is EAGVVQSPRYKIIEKKQPVAFWCNPISGHNTLYWYLQNLGQGPELLIRYENEEAVDDSQLPKDRFSAERLKGVDSTLKIQPAELGDSAVYLCASSFALAGPGELFFGEGSRLTVL.

The genes are TRBV28 and TRBJ2-3; D gene ambiguous. Trimming pared 3 bases from V and 12 bases from J, leaving 10 bases between. The CDR3 spans 11 residues. Per germline, CDR1 MDHEN and CDR2 SYDVKM. CDR3 coding DNA: TGTGCCAGCAGTTTCTCGGCCCGCCAGTATTTT. Residues: CASSFSARQYF.

CDR3: CSARQGRVPVYEQYF. The CDR3 region has the DNA TGCAGTGCTAGACAGGGCAGGGTCCCAGTTTACGAGCAGTACTTC. The genes are TRBV20-1 and TRBJ2-7, with D perhaps TRBD1 (5 bases). CDR1 is DFQATT and CDR2 is SNEGSKA in the germline V gene (reference sequence). The CDR3 covers 15 residues. Trimming removed 2 bases from V and 4 bases from J, with 18 bases in between.

The chain uses TRBV9 and TRBJ1-2; D remains unclear. The CDR3 spans 14 residues. Germline V lookup: CDR1 SGDLS, CDR2 YYNGEE. Trimming left V 0 bases short and J 0 bases short, with 6 bases between. This chain's CDR3 is CASSVGSTNYGYTF. The CDR3 DNA sequence: TGTGCCAGCAGCGTAGGGTCTACTAACTATGGCTACACCTTC.

This clonotype was seen a few times. The chain is built from TRBV27 and TRBJ2-5; no clear D gene. Trimming cost V 4 bases and J 5 bases, with 11 bases left between them. The CDR3 sequence is 13 residues long. Germline V CDR1 and CDR2: MNHEY, SMNVEV (reference sequence). CDR3 bases: TGTGCCAGCAGTTGGAGTTCGGCCGAGACCCAGTACTTC. This codes for CASSWSSAETQYF.

V usage is TRBV10-3 and J usage is TRBJ1-4; D is possibly TRBD1 (6 bases). The CDR3 has 16 residues. Trimming pared 3 bases from V and 7 bases from J, leaving 18 bases between. Germline CDR1 and CDR2: ENHRY and SYGVKD. The CDR3 spells CAISDRGGPNGEKLFF. The CDR3 coding sequence is TGTGCCATCAGTGATAGGGGGGGCCCTAATGGTGAAAAACTGTTTTTT.

This clonotype was seen a few times. CDR3 nucleotides: TGTGCCAGCAGCCAAGAAGGCACGGGGGGCTACTATGGCTACACCTTC. It specifies CASSQEGTGGYYGYTF. This chain connects TRBV3-1 to TRBJ1-2; D may be TRBD1 (6 bases). The V end lost 0 bases, the J end lost 3 bases, and 14 bases lay between the germline ends. The CDR3 is 16 residues long. The germline gives CDR1 LGHDT, CDR2 YNNKEL (reference sequence).

The chain joins TRBV7-2 to TRBJ2-5; 11 positions match TRBD2. The J segment lost 11 bases and the V segment lost 4 bases, leaving 18 bases of the junction unmatched. The germline V gene encodes CDR1 SGHTA and CDR2 FQGNSA. There are 17 residues in the CDR3. CDR3 coding DNA: TGTGCCAGCAGCTCTCAACTAGCGGGAGAAGGTTACAATGAGCAGTACTTC. This sequence encodes CASSSQLAGEGYNEQYF.

This sequence joins TRBV19 and TRBJ2-1; a weak D match, TRBD2 (6 bases). V lost 10 bases, J lost 11 bases, and 18 bases lay in between. The CDR3 contains 12 residues. Germline V gene sequence: CDR1 LNHDA, CDR2 SQIVND (reference sequence). The CDR3 DNA reads TGTGCCACCCAAACATCAGGCGGGAAGCAGTTCTTC. The encoded protein is CATQTSGGKQFF.

A word on this clonotype: With a much larger clone just one base away, this may be a read error. The chain couples TRBV20-1 to TRBJ2-7; 8 bases align to TRBD2. The germline CDR1 and CDR2 sequences are DFQATT and SNEGSKA (reference sequence). The CDR3 contains 13 residues. The trim removed 3 bases at V and 7 bases at J, leaving 8 bases unmatched. CDR3 sequence: CSASGRAYNEQYF. DNA of the CDR3: TGCAGTGCTAGCGGGAGGGCCTACAATGAGCAGTACTTC.

This chain connects TRBV19 to TRBJ1-2; maybe TRBD1 (5 bases). The CDR3 covers 12 residues. Trimming pared 3 bases from V and 8 bases from J, leaving 10 bases between. In germline, CDR1 is LNHDA, CDR2 SQIVND (reference sequence). The DNA of the CDR3 is TGTGCCAGTAGTATGGAGGGGCAGGGCTACACCTTC. Its translation: CASSMEGQGYTF.

This clonotype was seen only a few times. This chain joins TRBV5-6 and TRBJ2-4; 7 nucleotides match TRBD2. The V gene's germline CDR1 is SGHDT and CDR2 YYEEEE. The CDR3 sequence is 14 residues long. V shed 2 bases and J 4 bases; nucleotides not matched to a gene: 3. The CDR3 sequence is CASSFGGVKNIQYF. As DNA, the CDR3 is TGTGCCAGCAGCTTTGGGGGGGTAAAAAACATTCAGTACTTC. Complete variable domain (other parts from reference TRBV5-6 and TRBJ2-4): DAGVTQSPTHLIKTRGQQVTLRCSPKSGHDTVSWYQQALGQGPQFIFQYYEEEERQRGNFPDRFSGHQFPNYSSELNVNALLLGDSALYLCASSFGGVKNIQYFGAGTRLSVL.

Only one count was recorded for this clonotype. This may be a read error: a much more frequent sequence differs by one nucleotide. V usage is TRBV28 and J usage is TRBJ2-5; perhaps TRBD2 as D (5 bases). V dropped 5 bases and J dropped 11 bases, with 18 bases sitting between them. The CDR3 has 13 residues. Germline V gene data show CDR1 as MDHEN and CDR2 as SYDVKM. The CDR3 loop reads CASSILGLEEQYF. In DNA, the CDR3 is TGTGCCAGCAGTATTCTGGGGTTGGAGGAGCAGTACTTC.

This clonotype was seen repeatedly, ten times or more. The chain recombines TRBV4-2 with TRBJ2-4; maybe TRBD1 (6 bases). V was cut by 5 bases and J by 0 bases, with 14 bases left in between. In germline, CDR1 is LGHNA, CDR2 YNFKEQ. The CDR3 is made up of 16 amino acids. The CDR3 reads CASSWGQMLAKNIQYF. The CDR3 DNA sequence: TGTGCCAGCAGCTGGGGACAAATGCTAGCCAAAAACATTCAGTACTTC.

This rearrangement joins TRBV20-1 to TRBJ2-1; TRBD2 agrees at 9 bases. J lost 8 bases, V lost 3 bases, and 8 bases had no gene match. Germline-derived CDR1 and CDR2 are DFQATT and SNEGSKA (reference sequence). This CDR3 spans 14 amino acids. The CDR3 DNA follows: TGCAGTGCTAGTAGCGCGGGGGGGTTATATGAGCAGTTCTTC. It translates to CSASSAGGLYEQFF.

The chain carries TRBV27 and TRBJ2-7; 15 bases align to TRBD2. The junction had 8 bases not matched to a gene; V was cut back by 4 bases and J by 1 base. The CDR3 sequence is 18 residues long. The germline CDR1 and CDR2 sequences are MNHEY and SMNVEV (reference sequence). The DNA of the CDR3 is TGTGCCAGCAGTTCGAGAAAAGGGACTAGCGGGAGGTCCTACGAGCAGTACTTC. The encoded protein is CASSSRKGTSGRSYEQYF.

Only a few counts were recorded for this clonotype. The V call is TRBV2, the J call TRBJ1-5; D possibly corresponds to TRBD1 (6 bases). CDR3 length: 12 residues. CDR1 is SNHLY and CDR2 is FYNNEI in the germline V gene. Trimming took 7 bases from V and 3 from J, leaving 7 bases between them. CDR3 bases: TGTGCCAGCAAGGGGGACAATCAGCCCCAGCATTTT. Amino acid sequence: CASKGDNQPQHF.

This clonotype has more than one count but fewer than ten. V is TRBV5-1 and J is TRBJ2-1; 11 positions match TRBD2. J was trimmed by 4 bases and V by 5 bases; bases with no gene match: 5. CDR1 and CDR2 from the germline V gene are SGHRS and YFSETQ. This CDR3 region has 15 residues. CDR3 sequence: CASRRVAGGYNEQFF. The CDR3 coding sequence is TGCGCCAGCAGGAGGGTAGCGGGAGGGTACAATGAGCAGTTCTTC.

There are many counts of this clonotype. The V gene is TRBV4-1, the J gene TRBJ1-2; D ambiguous. The CDR3 has 12 amino acids. V dropped 0 bases and J dropped 7 bases, with 6 bases sitting between them. The germline V gene encodes CDR1 MGHRA and CDR2 YSYEKL. In DNA, the CDR3 is TGCGCCAGCAGCCAAGAAGGGTTTGGCTACACCTTC. Encoded protein: CASSQEGFGYTF.

The chain has TRBV20-1 and TRBJ1-2, with no clear D. The CDR3 length is 10 residues. Germline CDR1 is DFQATT and CDR2 is SNEGSKA (reference sequence). The V end was cut by 3 bases, the J end by 9 bases, with 8 bases between. CDR3 in amino acids: CSASPGSYTF. The DNA for the CDR3 is TGCAGTGCTAGTCCTGGGAGCTACACCTTC.

The chain employs TRBV5-1 and TRBJ2-1, with a weak D call TRBD1 (6 bases). The CDR3 has 14 amino acids. CDR1 and CDR2 (germline): SGHRS, YFSETQ. V was clipped by 4 bases and J by 7 bases, with 15 bases between them. The CDR3 sequence: CASSTTTGWNEQFF. CDR3 bases: TGCGCCAGCAGCACCACGACAGGTTGGAATGAGCAGTTCTTC.

The chain couples TRBV15 to TRBJ2-5; TRBD2 matches 7 bases. From germline, CDR1 is LNHNV and CDR2 YYDKDF (reference sequence). This CDR3 contains 16 residues. The V segment lost 0 bases and the J segment 0 bases; nucleotides outside the gene matches: 4. CDR3 sequence (DNA): TGTGCCACCAGCAGAGATAGAGCGGGGTACCAAGAGACCCAGTACTTC. This sequence encodes CATSRDRAGYQETQYF.

A few counts support this clonotype. This chain links TRBV27 with TRBJ2-3; 14 positions match TRBD2. The CDR3 runs to 18 residues. Germline loops: CDR1 MNHEY, CDR2 SMNVEV (reference sequence). The V and J ends lost 5 bases and 0 bases, in that order; junction bases with no gene match: 7. CDR3 amino acids: CASSPRLAGGPSTDTQYF. The CDR3 nucleotides read TGTGCCAGCAGTCCCCGACTAGCGGGAGGGCCTAGCACAGATACGCAGTATTTT.